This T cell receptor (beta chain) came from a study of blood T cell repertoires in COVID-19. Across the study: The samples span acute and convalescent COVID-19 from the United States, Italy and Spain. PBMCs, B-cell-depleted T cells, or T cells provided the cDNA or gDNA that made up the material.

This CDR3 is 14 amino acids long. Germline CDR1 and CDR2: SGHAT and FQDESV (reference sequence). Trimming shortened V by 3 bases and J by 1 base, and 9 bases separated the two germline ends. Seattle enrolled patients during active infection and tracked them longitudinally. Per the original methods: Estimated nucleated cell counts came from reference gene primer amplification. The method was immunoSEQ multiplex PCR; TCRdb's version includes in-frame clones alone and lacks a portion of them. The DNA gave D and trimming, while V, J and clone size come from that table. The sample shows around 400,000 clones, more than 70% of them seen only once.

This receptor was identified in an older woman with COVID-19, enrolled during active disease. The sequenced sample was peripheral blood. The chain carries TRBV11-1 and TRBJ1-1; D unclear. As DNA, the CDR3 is TGTGCCAGCAGCTTTGCACAGCAGAACACTGAAGCTTTCTTT. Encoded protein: CASSFAQQNTEAFF. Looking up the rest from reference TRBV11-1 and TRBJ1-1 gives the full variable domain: EAEVAQSPRYKITEKSQAVAFWCDPISGHATLYWYRQILGQGPELLVQFQDESVVDDSQLPKDRFSAERLKGVDSTLKIQPAELGDSAMYLCASSFAQQNTEAFFGQGTRLTVV.